What follows describes a single T cell receptor (beta chain). Its antigen is undetermined. With 3 bases clipped from V and 4 bases from J, the junction kept 9 bases outside the gene matches. The CDR3 totals 15 residues. Germline lookup yields CDR1 GTSNPN and CDR2 SVGIG (reference sequence). The PCR contained 60 Vbeta and 13 Jbeta primers. Repertoires were generated with immunoSEQ multiplex PCR, while TCRdb's copy carries only in-frame clones and drops some. This sample has around 130,000 clones, with about 82% found just once. The data originate from a study of cytomegalovirus exposure and HLA in healthy donors. Overall study: A prior study identified approximately 110 million unique TCR beta sequences from roughly 170 million T cells. Study-wide results and caveats: An analysis that was carried out later associated 15,000 to 20,000 TCR beta sequences with HLA alleles at 0.05 false discovery rate. A likely sequencing artifact accounted for one observed cluster of highly shared sequence variants. Cytomegalovirus association was assigned to approximately 160 TCR beta chains.

The sequence derives from a boy younger than 18 in good health and CMV-seronegative. This chain connects TRBV30 to TRBJ1-2; TRBD1 matches 9 bases. Sequenced: PBMCs. CDR3 sequence reads: CAWSETGGDAYGYTF. CDR3 sequence (DNA): TGTGCCTGGAGCGAAACAGGGGGCGACGCCTATGGCTACACCTTC.